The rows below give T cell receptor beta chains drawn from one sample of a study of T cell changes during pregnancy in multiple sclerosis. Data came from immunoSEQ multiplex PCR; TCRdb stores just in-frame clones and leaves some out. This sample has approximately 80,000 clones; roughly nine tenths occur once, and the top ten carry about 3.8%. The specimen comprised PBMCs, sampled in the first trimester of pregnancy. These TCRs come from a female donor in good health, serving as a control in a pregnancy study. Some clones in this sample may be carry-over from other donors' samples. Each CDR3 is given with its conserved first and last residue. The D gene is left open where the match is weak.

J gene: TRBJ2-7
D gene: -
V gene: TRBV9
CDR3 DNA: TGTGCCAGCAGCCCAAGGAGGGCCTACATGGGCGAGCAGTACTTC
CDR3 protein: CASSPRRAYMGEQYF

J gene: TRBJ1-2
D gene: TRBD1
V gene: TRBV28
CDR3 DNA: TGTGCCAGCAGTTCGACAGGGGACGGCTACACCTTC
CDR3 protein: CASSSTGDGYTF

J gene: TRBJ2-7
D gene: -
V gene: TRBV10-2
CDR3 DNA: TGCGCCAGCAGGATTACTAGTTCTGACGAGCAGTACTTC
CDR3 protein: CASRITSSDEQYF

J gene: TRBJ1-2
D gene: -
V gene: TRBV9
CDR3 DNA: TGTGCCAGCAGCGGCAAGCAGGGTAACTATGGCTACACCTTC
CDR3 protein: CASSGKQGNYGYTF

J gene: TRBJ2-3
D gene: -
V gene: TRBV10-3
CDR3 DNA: TGTGCCATCAGTTTAACTAGCTCCCCGCAGAGCACAGATACGCAGTATTTT
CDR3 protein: CAISLTSSPQSTDTQYF

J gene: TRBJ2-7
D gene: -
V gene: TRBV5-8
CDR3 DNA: TGTGCCAGCAGCTTTGTCGAGGCGTCCTCCTACGAGCAGTACTTC
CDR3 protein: CASSFVEASSYEQYF

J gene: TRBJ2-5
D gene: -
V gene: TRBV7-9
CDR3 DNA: TGTGCCAGCAGCCCCAACCCCCAGAAGACCCAGTACTTC
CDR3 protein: CASSPNPQKTQYF

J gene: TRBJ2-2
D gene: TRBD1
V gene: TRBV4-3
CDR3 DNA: TGCGCCAGCAGCCCGGACAGGGAGGTTCCCGGGGAGCTGTTTTTT
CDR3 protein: CASSPDREVPGELFF

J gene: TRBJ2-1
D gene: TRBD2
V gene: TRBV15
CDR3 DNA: TGTGCCACCAGCAGAGCCGGCAGGGAGGGTGGTGAGCAGTTCTTC
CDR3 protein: CATSRAGREGGEQFF

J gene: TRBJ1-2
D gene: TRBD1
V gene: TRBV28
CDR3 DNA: TGTGCCAGCAGTTTGACAGGGATGGCAAACTATGGCTACACCTTC
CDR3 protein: CASSLTGMANYGYTF